This TCR beta chain is drawn from a study of CD8 T cells in ankylosing spondylitis. This clonotype was seen a single time. Its matching antigen is unknown. In making TCR beta libraries, quantitative 5'-RACE with molecular barcodes was used. MiXCR, applied by TCRdb to the 5' RACE reads, yields one record per CDR3 protein. The data hold about 700,000 distinct CDR3 sequences, with 15% to 20% observed a single time. CDR3 length: 15 amino acids. Trimming took 1 base from V and 0 from J; bases not matched to a gene: 2. Germline V gives CDR1 SGHTA, CDR2 FQGNSA. Notes on the study in general: Disease-linked clones reportedly concentrated significantly in matched ankylosing spondylitis synovial fluid. A motif of under ten highly homologous TCR beta variants was seen as apparently characteristic of ankylosing spondylitis blood.

J is TRBJ2-7 and V is TRBV7-2; 8 nucleotides match TRBD2. This TCR came from a male donor with ankylosing spondylitis. Sequenced material: blood, either unsorted or a sorted T cell fraction (not recorded which). CDR3 DNA: TGTGCCAGCAGCTTAGGAGCGGGAGTCTCCTACGAGCAGTACTTC. Encoded protein: CASSLGAGVSYEQYF.